Shown below are 32 T cell receptor beta chains from a single sample sequenced in a study of blood T cell repertoires in COVID-19. Assay: immunoSEQ multiplex PCR; the TCRdb copy retains only in-frame clones and omits some. The sample records some 200,000 clones, around nine tenths being singletons. Sequenced: peripheral blood. Receptors originate from a man between 35 and 55 years old with active or convalescent COVID-19.

In this sample, this clone turned up once. This sequence joins TRBV19 and TRBJ1-3; D gene uncertain. Per the germline V gene, CDR1 is LNHDA and CDR2 is SQIVND (reference sequence). Between the trimmed V and J ends, which lost 3 bases and 4 bases, there was a span of 7 bases. CDR3 length: 13 amino acids. The CDR3 is CASSIYNGNTIYF. CDR3 nucleotide sequence: TGTGCCAGTAGTATTTACAACGGAAACACCATATATTTT. The full variable domain, its missing parts supplied by reference TRBV19 and TRBJ1-3, is DGGITQSPKYLFRKEGQNVTLSCEQNLNHDAMYWYRQDPGQGLRLIYYSQIVNDFQKGDIAEGYSVSREKKESFPLTVTSAQKNPTAFYLCASSIYNGNTIYFGEGSWLTVV.

The rearrangement joins TRBV2 to TRBJ2-3; a possible D gene is TRBD2 (5 bases). Germline lookup yields CDR1 SNHLY and CDR2 FYNNEI. The CDR3 runs 14 residues. V lost 2 bases and J lost 2, with 8 bases in between. Here the CDR3 DNA reads TGTGCCAGCAGTGAACAGCGGCCCACAGATACGCAGTATTTT. It specifies CASSEQRPTDTQYF. The full variable domain, completed using reference TRBV2 and TRBJ2-3, is EPEVTQTPSHQVTQMGQEVILRCVPISNHLYFYWYRQILGQKVEFLVSFYNNEISEKSEIFDDQFSVERPDGSNFTLKIRSTKLEDSAMYFCASSEQRPTDTQYFGPGTRLTVL.

V and J are TRBV7-9 and TRBJ1-4; possibly TRBD1 for D (6 bases). The V end lost 5 bases, the J end lost 8 bases, and 21 bases lay between the germline ends. The CDR3 loop spans 16 amino acids. The germline CDR1 and CDR2 sequences are SEHNR and FQNEAQ (reference sequence). The CDR3 nucleotides read TGTGCCAGCAGCCGAGCAGGAGCAGGGGATTCGGAAAAACTGTTTTTT. This codes for CASSRAGAGDSEKLFF.

This clone was seen a single time. This chain uses TRBV7-2 with TRBJ2-1; no clear D gene. Trimming took 0 bases from V and 4 from J, leaving 4 bases between them. Germline values: CDR1 SGHTA, CDR2 FQGNSA. CDR3 length: 13 residues. This CDR3 reads CASSLARYNEQFF. CDR3 in DNA: TGTGCCAGCAGCTTAGCCCGGTACAATGAGCAGTTCTTC.

The chain joins TRBV6-1 to TRBJ1-3, with 7 bases aligning to TRBD1. The CDR3 extends over 16 amino acids. The junction had 10 bases not matched to a gene; V was cut back by 4 bases and J by 4 bases. Per germline, CDR1 MNHNS and CDR2 SASEGT. The CDR3 sequence: CASSVHLTGTGNTIYF. CDR3 nucleotide sequence: TGTGCCAGCAGTGTCCACCTGACAGGGACAGGAAACACCATATATTTT.

In its sample, this clone was seen many times. The chain links TRBV6-1 to TRBJ1-6; the D is unclear. Trimming stripped 5 bases from V and 7 bases from J, with 15 bases between. Germline CDR1 is MNHNS and CDR2 is SASEGT. The CDR3 is made up of 15 amino acids. Here the CDR3 DNA reads TGTGCCAGCAGTACCCCCGGGATAGGAAATTCACCCCTCCACTTT. This gives the protein CASSTPGIGNSPLHF.

This rearrangement joins TRBV28 to TRBJ2-7; 8 nucleotides match TRBD1. V was pared by 8 bases and J by 3 bases, with 3 bases of the junction left unmatched. Germline V CDR1 and CDR2: MDHEN, SYDVKM. The CDR3 is 12 amino acids. The CDR3 bases are TGTGCCAGCGACAGGGGTAGCTACGAGCAGTACTTC. As protein: CASDRGSYEQYF.

This clone was counted only a few times. Other DNA sequences in this sample translate to the same CDR3. This rearrangement joins TRBV30 to TRBJ2-7; D perhaps matches TRBD2 (6 bases). This CDR3 comprises 12 residues. In germline, CDR1 is GTSNPN, CDR2 SVGIG (reference sequence). With 2 bases removed from V and 4 bases from J, the gap between germline ends came to 9 bases. The CDR3 spells CAWSLRGYEQYF. For the CDR3, the DNA is TGTGCCTGGAGTTTACGGGGGTACGAGCAGTACTTC.

V usage is TRBV19 and J usage is TRBJ1-1; D perhaps matches TRBD1 (6 bases). Trimming took off 9 bases at V and 4 bases at J, with 12 bases between the two ends. Germline V gene data show CDR1 as LNHDA and CDR2 as SQIVND (reference sequence). This CDR3 comprises 12 residues. This CDR3 reads CASRGLFTEAFF. The CDR3 coding sequence is TGTGCCAGCAGGGGTCTTTTCACTGAAGCTTTCTTT.

The CDR3 coding sequence is TGTGCCATCCCCTATTCTAAGAATGAGCAGTTCTTC. This encodes CAIPYSKNEQFF. This chain connects TRBV2 to TRBJ2-1; no definite D call. The germline V and J ends were trimmed by 10 bases and 7 bases, with 14 bases remaining between them. CDR1 and CDR2 (germline): SNHLY, FYNNEI. The CDR3 sequence is 12 residues long.

This rearrangement joins TRBV28 to TRBJ2-7; TRBD2 aligns across 8 bases. Germline values: CDR1 MDHEN, CDR2 SYDVKM. The CDR3 is 16 amino acids. V shed 0 bases and J 3 bases; nucleotides not matched to a gene: 7. The CDR3 region has the DNA TGTGCCAGCAGTTTATGGGTAGCGGGGCTACGCTACGAGCAGTACTTC. This translates into CASSLWVAGLRYEQYF.

This clone occurred once. The V and J genes are TRBV9 and TRBJ2-6; no firm D call. The V end was cut by 4 bases, the J end by 5 bases, with 7 bases between. Germline assignment: CDR1 SGDLS and CDR2 YYNGEE. The CDR3 loop spans 13 amino acids. CDR3 coding DNA: TGTGCCAGCAGCCCCGACTGGGCCAACGTCCTGACTTTC. Protein sequence: CASSPDWANVLTF.

This clone was counted many times. The V and J genes are TRBV4-3 and TRBJ2-7; tentative D call: TRBD1 (6 bases). The germline V gene encodes CDR1 LGHNA and CDR2 YSLEER. The CDR3 runs 15 residues. Trimming took 0 bases from V and 3 from J, leaving 12 bases between them. DNA of the CDR3: TGCGCCAGCAGCCAAGATTATGGGACATTCTACGAGCAGTACTTC. Translation gives CASSQDYGTFYEQYF.

This chain links TRBV3-1 (or the pseudogene TRBV3-2) with TRBJ1-1, with D perhaps matching TRBD1 (6 bases). Germline V gives CDR1 LGHDT, CDR2 YNNKEL (reference sequence). V lost 3 bases to trimming and J lost 10 bases, with 12 bases between them. The CDR3 extends over 12 amino acids. CDR3 sequence: CASSQGGRRAFF. The CDR3 nucleotides are TGTGCCAGCAGCCAGGGGGGGCGGAGAGCTTTCTTT.

The chain combines TRBV4-3 with TRBJ1-4, with 10 positions matching TRBD1. V gave up 4 bases and J gave up 7 bases; unmatched junction bases: 6. Germline-derived CDR1 and CDR2 are LGHNA and YSLEER. This CDR3 contains 15 residues. CDR3: CASSRSGTGVEKLFF. CDR3 in DNA: TGCGCCAGCAGCCGATCCGGGACAGGGGTTGAAAAACTGTTTTTT.

In its sample, this clone was seen once. The chain couples TRBV30 to TRBJ2-5, with D possibly matching TRBD2 (5 bases). V dropped 0 bases and J dropped 5 bases, with 7 bases sitting between them. This CDR3 is 12 amino acids long. Germline V gene sequence: CDR1 GTSNPN, CDR2 SVGIG (reference sequence). The CDR3 sequence: CAWSVGMETQYF. The CDR3 DNA reads as TGTGCCTGGAGTGTCGGGATGGAGACCCAGTACTTC.

The rearrangement uses TRBV6-1 and TRBJ1-2, with D perhaps TRBD1 (5 bases). Between the trimmed V and J ends, which lost 1 base and 0 bases, there was a span of 12 bases. This CDR3 has 16 residues. Germline CDR1 reads MNHNS; CDR2 reads SASEGT. The CDR3 coding sequence is TGTGCCAGCAGTGAAGGGGAGGGGTGGACTAACTATGGCTACACCTTC. It yields the protein CASSEGEGWTNYGYTF.

The J gene is TRBJ1-1, the V gene TRBV10-3, with D perhaps matching TRBD1 (5 bases). The length of the CDR3 is 14 residues. Germline assignment: CDR1 ENHRY and CDR2 SYGVKD. The V end lost 4 bases, the J end lost 5 bases, and 14 bases lay between the germline ends. This CDR3 is CAISGSGSETEAFF. For the CDR3, the DNA is TGTGCCATCAGTGGCTCAGGGTCCGAGACTGAAGCTTTCTTT.

The chain has TRBV5-1 and TRBJ1-3; 8 nucleotides match TRBD1. Losses at the gene ends were 0 bases for V and 2 bases for J; bases not matched to a gene: 1. This CDR3 contains 15 residues. CDR1 is SGHRS and CDR2 is YFSETQ in the germline V gene. The CDR3 is CASSLGDRTGNTIYF. In nucleotides, the CDR3 is TGCGCCAGCAGCTTGGGGGACAGGACTGGAAACACCATATATTTT.

The chain joins TRBV30 to TRBJ2-7; weak D call: TRBD1 (5 bases). The V end was cut by 0 bases, the J end by 3 bases, with 15 bases between. The CDR3 sequence is 15 residues long. Per the germline V gene, CDR1 is GTSNPN and CDR2 is SVGIG (reference sequence). The CDR3 DNA follows: TGTGCCTGGAGTGTACGTGGTCCAGGGCTCTACGAGCAGTACTTC. Translating gives CAWSVRGPGLYEQYF.

This sequence joins TRBV4-1 and TRBJ1-5; unclear D gene. Per the germline V gene, CDR1 is MGHRA and CDR2 is YSYEKL. V lost 0 bases and J 4 bases, leaving 13 bases between the germline ends. The CDR3 has 16 residues. The CDR3 is CASSQDGYRPNQPQHF. The CDR3, as DNA: TGCGCCAGCAGCCAAGATGGTTACAGACCTAATCAGCCCCAGCATTTT.

A note on this clone: Other DNA sequences in this specimen translate into the identical CDR3. This chain connects TRBV6-1 to TRBJ1-5; D unclear. V was shortened by 2 bases and J by 6 bases, with 8 bases between the two germline ends. The CDR3 is made up of 13 amino acids. Germline CDR1 is MNHNS and CDR2 is SASEGT. Written as DNA, the CDR3 is TGTGCCAGCAGTGAAAGGGAGCGTCAGCCCCAGCATTTT. Its protein is CASSERERQPQHF.

V usage is TRBV11-2 and J usage is TRBJ1-2; D may be TRBD1 (5 bases). Between the trimmed V and J ends, which lost 6 bases and 4 bases, there was a span of 18 bases. Germline-derived CDR1 and CDR2 are SGHAT and FQNNGV. This CDR3 contains 15 residues. CDR3 bases: TGTGCCAGCAGTTCCCTTCGGGGGAAGGGCTATGGCTACACCTTC. Protein: CASSSLRGKGYGYTF.

The V and J genes are TRBV11-3 and TRBJ1-3; the match to TRBD1 covers 10 bases. Germline V lookup: CDR1 SGHNT, CDR2 YENEEA. There are 16 residues in the CDR3. V was pared by 4 bases and J by 7 bases, with 10 bases of the junction left unmatched. CDR3 loop: CASSSSPTGGYNTIYF. As DNA, the CDR3 is TGTGCCAGCAGCTCAAGCCCGACAGGGGGCTATAACACCATATATTTT. Filled out from reference TRBV11-3 and TRBJ1-3, the complete variable domain reads EAGVVQSPRYKIIEKKQPVAFWCNPISGHNTLYWYLQNLGQGPELLIRYENEEAVDDSQLPKDRFSAERLKGVDSTLKIQPAELGDSAVYLCASSSSPTGGYNTIYFGEGSWLTVV.

This sequence joins TRBV30 and TRBJ2-3, with D perhaps matching TRBD1 (6 bases). The CDR3 extends over 17 amino acids. Trimming left V 3 bases short and J 2 bases short, with 21 bases between. Germline CDR1 GTSNPN, CDR2 SVGIG (reference sequence). CDR3 coding DNA: TGTGCCTGGAGCGCACCCCTCAGGACAGCCCTCACAGATACGCAGTATTTT. It codes for CAWSAPLRTALTDTQYF. The whole variable domain, filled in from reference TRBV30 and TRBJ2-3, reads SQTIHQWPATLVQPVGSPLSLECTVEGTSNPNLYWYRQAAGRGLQLLFYSVGIGQISSEVPQNLSASRPQDRQFILSSKKLLLSDSGFYLCAWSAPLRTALTDTQYFGPGTRLTVL.

V and J are TRBV20-1 and TRBJ1-1; D ambiguous. Trimming pared 3 bases from V and 1 base from J, leaving 9 bases between. Germline V gives CDR1 DFQATT, CDR2 SNEGSKA (reference sequence). CDR3 length: 13 residues. Here the CDR3 DNA reads TGCAGTGCTAGTTTGTGGAGGAACACTGAAGCTTTCTTT. Protein product: CSASLWRNTEAFF.

The chain is built from TRBV5-1 and TRBJ2-1; 7 bases are a match to TRBD1. J lost 6 bases, V lost 4 bases, and 10 bases had no gene match. CDR3 length: 15 amino acids. Germline CDR1 and CDR2: SGHRS and YFSETQ. CDR3 residues: CASSTGQWLGNEQFF. The CDR3 DNA sequence: TGCGCCAGCAGCACGGGACAGTGGCTGGGCAATGAGCAGTTCTTC. Full variable domain (outside the CDR3, taken from reference TRBV5-1 and TRBJ2-1): KAGVTQTPRYLIKTRGQQVTLSCSPISGHRSVSWYQQTPGQGLQFLFEYFSETQRNKGNFPGRFSGRQFSNSRSEMNVSTLELGDSALYLCASSTGQWLGNEQFFGPGTRLTVL.

The genes are TRBV21-1 and TRBJ2-1; the table's TRBD1 call for D was not verified on the DNA. TRBV21-1 is marked as a pseudogene. The CDR3 is 14 amino acids. CDR3 DNA: TGTGCCAGCAGCGACTTAGGACAGCCCAATGAGCAGTTCTTC. This encodes CASSDLGQPNEQFF.

V usage is TRBV6-5 and J usage is TRBJ1-2, with TRBD1 as a possible D gene (5 bases). This CDR3 region has 13 residues. Trimming stripped 0 bases from V and 6 bases from J, with 8 bases between. Germline V lookup: CDR1 MNHEY, CDR2 SVGAGI. CDR3 coding DNA: TGTGCCAGCAGTTACTCCAAAGGGGATGGCTACACCTTC. It specifies CASSYSKGDGYTF.

The DNA for the CDR3 is TGCAGCGCCCTACAGGGGGCCAAAAACATTCAGTACTTC. Protein sequence: CSALQGAKNIQYF. V is TRBV29-1 and J is TRBJ2-4; 7 bases fit TRBD1. The CDR3 runs 13 residues. V dropped 7 bases and J dropped 1; count of bases not matched to a gene: 4. Germline CDR1 SQVTM, CDR2 ANQGSEA.

CDR3 bases: TGTGCCAGCAGCTTATCCCCTAGATCAACTAATGAAAAACTGTTTTTT. Translated, it gives CASSLSPRSTNEKLFF. The chain links TRBV7-9 to TRBJ1-4; D not certain. CDR1 is SEHNR, CDR2 FQNEAQ, per germline (reference sequence). The CDR3 has 16 amino acids. The V end lost 2 bases, the J end lost 0 bases, and 10 bases lay between the germline ends.

The J gene is TRBJ1-6, the V gene TRBV12-3 or TRBV12-4; D gene ambiguous. V shed 6 bases and J shed 8 bases, with 8 bases lying between them. This CDR3 spans 12 amino acids. CDR3 bases: TGTGCCAGCAGACTCGTGGATTCACCCCTCCACTTT. It codes for CASRLVDSPLHF.